This TCR beta chain was documented in a study of a mutant IDH1 vaccine in newly diagnosed glioma. The time point denotes: baseline, week 1 (first vaccination visit). Sample treatment: pre-vaccination baseline after standard-of-care therapy. Germline V gene data show CDR1 as KGHSH and CDR2 as LQKENI. Trimming took 2 bases from V and 0 from J, leaving 8 bases between them. The CDR3 is made up of 15 amino acids. Profiling relied on immunoSEQ multiplex PCR, and the TCRdb table lists in-frame clones only, not all of them. The sample contains about 34,000 clones, 80% to 85% of which appear only once. The chain employs TRBV18 and TRBJ1-5; perhaps TRBD1 as D (6 bases). The input for sequencing was peripheral blood mononuclear cells (PBMCs), taken from a glioma patient treated with radiotherapy, temozolomide or both. The receptor comes from a man aged 45 to 65 with glioma. Some clones in this sample may be carry-over from other donors' samples. The CDR3 protein is CASSPGGYSNQPQHF. DNA for the CDR3: TGTGCCAGCTCACCAGGGGGCTATAGCAATCAGCCCCAGCATTTT.